The source of this T cell receptor beta chain is a study of cytomegalovirus exposure and HLA in healthy donors. About the study: Earlier, 150 million to 200 million T cells were analyzed, and some 120 million unique TCR beta sequences were found among them. From donors who were HLA-typed, an early data release held 75 million to 85 million unique TCRs. Study conclusions and caveats: It has been reported that TCR beta sequences accurately predicted the HLA-A and HLA-B alleles of most subjects.

Researchers ran the PCR with 60 Vbeta and 13 Jbeta primers. This table comes from immunoSEQ multiplex PCR, and its TCRdb copy is limited to in-frame clones, with some not included. The data hold some 170,000 clones, with roughly 76% observed a single time. The donors comprised healthy bone marrow donors. Of note for this clone: Antigen unknown.

CDR1 and CDR2 from the germline V gene are MGHDK and SYGVNS. V trimming: 3 bases; J trimming: 0 bases; junction bases outside the gene matches: 2. CDR3 length: 14 amino acids. The receptor comes from a woman aged 18 to 35 in good health and CMV-seropositive. Sequenced material: PBMCs. The chain recombines TRBV25-1 with TRBJ2-7, with TRBD1 matching 7 bases. The CDR3 nucleotides are TGTGCCAGCAGTGATCGGACAGGCTCCTACGAGCAGTACTTC. Translating it yields CASSDRTGSYEQYF.